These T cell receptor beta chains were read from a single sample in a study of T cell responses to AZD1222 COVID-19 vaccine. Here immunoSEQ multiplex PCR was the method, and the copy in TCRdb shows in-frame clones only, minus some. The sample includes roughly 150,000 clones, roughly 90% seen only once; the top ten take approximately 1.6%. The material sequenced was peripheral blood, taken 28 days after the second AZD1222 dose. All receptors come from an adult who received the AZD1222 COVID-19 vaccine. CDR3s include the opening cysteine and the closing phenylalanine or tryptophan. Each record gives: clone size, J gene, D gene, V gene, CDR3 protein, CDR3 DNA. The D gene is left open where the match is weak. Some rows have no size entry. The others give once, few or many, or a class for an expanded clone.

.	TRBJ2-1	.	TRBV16	CASSPTSNEQFF	TGTGCCAGCAGCCCGACTAGTAATGAGCAGTTCTTC
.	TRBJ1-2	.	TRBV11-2	CASSLGTVNNYGYTF	TGTGCCAGCAGCTTAGGGACAGTAAACAACTATGGCTACACCTTC
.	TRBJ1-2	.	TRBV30	CAWASAPRKANYGYTF	TGTGCCTGGGCGTCCGCTCCGCGGAAAGCTAACTATGGCTACACCTTC
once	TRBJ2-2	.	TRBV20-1	CSAGGPGELFF	TGCAGTGCCGGAGGTCCCGGGGAGCTGTTTTTT
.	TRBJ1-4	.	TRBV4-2	CASSPWATNEKLFF	TGTGCCAGCAGCCCGTGGGCAACTAATGAAAAACTGTTTTTT
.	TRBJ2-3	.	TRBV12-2	CASRLRAPDTQYF	TGTGCAAGTCGCCTCAGGGCTCCAGATACGCAGTATTTT
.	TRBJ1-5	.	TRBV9	CASSVGANQPQHF	TGTGCCAGCAGCGTAGGCGCAAATCAGCCCCAGCATTTT
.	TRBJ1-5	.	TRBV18	CASSPSATVLNQPQHF	TGTGCCAGCTCACCATCAGCGACAGTCCTTAATCAGCCCCAGCATTTT
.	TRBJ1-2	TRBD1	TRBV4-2	CASSRGGTDYGYTF	TGTGCCAGCAGCAGAGGAGGGACAGACTATGGCTACACCTTC
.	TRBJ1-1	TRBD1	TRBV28	CASTAIGGAVTEAFF	TGTGCCAGCACGGCGATAGGGGGCGCAGTCACTGAAGCTTTCTTT
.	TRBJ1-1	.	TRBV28	CASSLSSGQLNTEAFF	TGTGCCAGCAGTTTATCCTCGGGGCAGCTGAACACTGAAGCTTTCTTT
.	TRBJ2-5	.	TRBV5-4	CASSGTVLETQYF	TGTGCCAGCAGCGGGACGGTTTTGGAGACCCAGTACTTC
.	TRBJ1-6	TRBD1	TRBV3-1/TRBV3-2	CASSQDRQGSNSPLHF	TGTGCCAGCAGCCAAGACCGACAGGGCTCCAATTCACCCCTCCACTTT
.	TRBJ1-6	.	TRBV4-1	CASSRSGADSPLHF	TGCGCCAGCAGCCGTTCAGGGGCAGACTCACCCCTCCACTTT
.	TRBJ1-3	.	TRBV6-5	CASSYSGQFSGNTIYF	TGTGCCAGCAGTTACTCGGGGCAGTTCTCTGGAAACACCATATATTTT
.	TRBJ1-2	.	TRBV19	CASSEQSLLGYTF	TGTGCCAGTTCAGAACAGTCGCTGCTTGGCTACACCTTC